This T cell receptor beta chain was recorded in a study of cytomegalovirus exposure and HLA in healthy donors. Study-level findings and limits: Across donors, presence/absence analyses took sequencing depth to be roughly uniform.

In the PCR, 60 Vbeta and 13 Jbeta primers were used. Study processing details: A later analysis tallied about 80 million unique TCR beta chains, approximately 10 million of them shared. Assay: immunoSEQ multiplex PCR; the TCRdb copy retains only in-frame clones and omits some. D and trimming were read from the DNA, whereas the V and J calls and clone size are those reported in that table. This table holds roughly 160,000 clones, approximately 81% found once. This clone was seen a few times. Its antigen remains unidentified. The CDR3 contains 12 residues. Per germline, CDR1 MGHRA and CDR2 YSYEKL. Trimming shortened V by 3 bases and J by 10 bases, and 7 bases separated the two germline ends.

V and J are TRBV4-1 and TRBJ1-6; D may be TRBD1 (6 bases). Sequencing was carried out using PBMCs. The clonotype originates from a man younger than 45 in good health and CMV-seropositive. The DNA for the CDR3 is TGCGCCAGCAGCCAGGGACAATCACCCCTCCACTTT. It yields the protein CASSQGQSPLHF.